One and the same sample provided the 17 T cell receptor beta chains below, sequenced in a study of T-cell memory formation after mild COVID-19. TCRdb re-called the 5' RACE reads with MiXCR, one entry per CDR3 protein. This table has 400,000 or so distinct CDR3 sequences, 20% appearing once. The sequenced sample consisted of PBMCs or a T cell subset sorted from them (not recorded which). These receptors originate from an adult woman who had mild COVID-19 (a few samples of this study predate the infection). Cell type and time point are not known.

This clonotype was seen a handful of times. The V gene is TRBV4-1, the J gene TRBJ1-4; tentatively, D is TRBD1 (5 bases). Germline loops: CDR1 MGHRA, CDR2 YSYEKL. The V end lost 2 bases, the J end lost 0 bases, and 7 bases lay between the germline ends. There are 15 residues in the CDR3. CDR3 DNA: TGCGCCAGCAGCCAATGGGACCCAACTAATGAAAAACTGTTTTTT. Its protein is CASSQWDPTNEKLFF.

V and J are TRBV7-9 and TRBJ2-1; D could derive from TRBD1 or TRBD2 (5 bases each). CDR3 length: 14 amino acids. With 4 bases removed from V and 6 bases from J, the gap between germline ends came to 13 bases. CDR1 is SEHNR, CDR2 FQNEAQ, per germline (reference sequence). For the CDR3, the DNA is TGTGCCAGCAGCTCCTTAGAAGGGACCAATGAGCAGTTCTTC. Translating it yields CASSSLEGTNEQFF.

This clonotype was recorded at least ten times. The V gene is TRBV19, the J gene TRBJ2-5; 8 bases line up with TRBD2. The CDR3 loop spans 13 amino acids. After removal of 6 bases from V and 1 base from J, the junction contained 1 base not matched to a gene. CDR1 is LNHDA, CDR2 SQIVND, per germline (reference sequence). CDR3 sequence reads: CASSGGAQETQYF. CDR3 DNA sequence: TGTGCCAGTAGCGGGGGGGCCCAAGAGACCCAGTACTTC.

The chain combines TRBV3-1 with TRBJ1-1; D unresolved. The CDR3 totals 12 residues. From germline, CDR1 is LGHDT and CDR2 YNNKEL (reference sequence). V was shortened by 0 bases and J by 10 bases, with 9 bases between the two germline ends. The DNA for the CDR3 is TGTGCCAGCAGCCAAGAGGGATTGCGAGCTTTCTTT. As protein: CASSQEGLRAFF.

There are a few counts of this clonotype. This chain links TRBV5-1 with TRBJ1-1, with 7 bases matching TRBD1. In germline, CDR1 is SGHRS, CDR2 YFSETQ. The junction had 11 bases not matched to a gene; V was cut back by 4 bases and J by 2 bases. The CDR3 length is 16 residues. The CDR3 region has the DNA TGCGCCAGCAGCAAGGAGTCGGGACAGATCAACACTGAAGCTTTCTTT. Its translation is CASSKESGQINTEAFF.

The chain recombines TRBV9 with TRBJ1-2, with D possibly TRBD1 on 6 matching bases. Germline V gene data show CDR1 as SGDLS and CDR2 as YYNGEE. Deletions cut 7 bases from V and 4 bases from J, with 11 bases between. This CDR3 region has 12 residues. Here the CDR3 DNA reads TGTGCCAGCGGTCAGGACAGCTATGGCTACACCTTC. Its translation: CASGQDSYGYTF.

At least ten counts were recorded for this clonotype. In DNA form, the CDR3 reads TGTGCCAGCAGCTTAGACCGATACAATGAGCAGTTCTTC. Residues: CASSLDRYNEQFF. V gene TRBV7-2 combines with J gene TRBJ2-1; D call uncertain. The CDR3 extends over 13 amino acids. Germline V CDR1 and CDR2: SGHTA, FQGNSA. V was pared by 1 base and J by 4 bases, with 5 bases between.

The V and J genes are TRBV9 and TRBJ2-7, with D maybe TRBD1 (6 bases). V was clipped by 4 bases and J by 3 bases, with 20 bases between them. The CDR3 covers 16 residues. Per germline, CDR1 SGDLS and CDR2 YYNGEE. CDR3 nucleotide sequence: TGTGCCAGCAGCCCGTCCTCTACAGGGCGGCTCTACGAGCAGTACTTC. Protein: CASSPSSTGRLYEQYF.

This clonotype was detected a few times. The V and J genes are TRBV9 and TRBJ1-1; maybe TRBD1 (5 bases). CDR1 is SGDLS and CDR2 is YYNGEE in the germline V gene. V was trimmed by 0 bases and J by 4 bases, leaving 16 bases between them. The CDR3 contains 16 residues. The CDR3 loop is CASSVDPLGVATEAFF. DNA of the CDR3: TGTGCCAGCAGCGTAGATCCCTTAGGGGTCGCCACTGAAGCTTTCTTT.

This clonotype appeared a few times. The chain combines TRBV5-1 with TRBJ2-3, with a tentative D call TRBD1 (6 bases). Trimming removed 1 base from V and 0 bases from J, with 9 bases in between. The CDR3 contains 15 residues. Germline V gene lookup returns CDR1 SGHRS and CDR2 YFSETQ. DNA for the CDR3: TGCGCCAGCAGCTTGAGGGACATTAGCACAGATACGCAGTATTTT. Amino acid sequence: CASSLRDISTDTQYF.

The genes are TRBV6-1 and TRBJ1-5, with a tentative D call TRBD1 (6 bases). V was clipped by 10 bases and J by 2 bases, with 21 bases between them. The germline gives CDR1 MNHNS, CDR2 SASEGT. The CDR3 covers 16 residues. The CDR3: CATLLSTGAGNQPQHF. For the CDR3, the DNA is TGTGCCACCCTACTCTCCACGGGGGCTGGCAATCAGCCCCAGCATTTT.

This clonotype was picked up a small number of times. The chain employs TRBV9 and TRBJ2-7; no clear D gene. Germline-derived CDR1 and CDR2 are SGDLS and YYNGEE. V was shortened by 3 bases and J by 2 bases, with 15 bases between the two germline ends. The CDR3 is 15 amino acids. The CDR3 nucleotides are TGTGCCAGCAGCGAGGGAATGGCGGCGGCCTACGAGCAGTACTTC. Its protein is CASSEGMAAAYEQYF.

This sequence joins TRBV29-1 and TRBJ1-1; D uncertain. The V and J ends lost 5 bases and 0 bases respectively, with 13 bases between them. Germline V gene lookup returns CDR1 SQVTM and CDR2 ANQGSEA. The CDR3 covers 14 residues. The CDR3 sequence: CSVLHRTVNTEAFF. The CDR3 DNA follows: TGCAGCGTTCTTCACCGGACGGTGAACACTGAAGCTTTCTTT.

J is TRBJ2-7 and V is TRBV9; 10 bases agree with TRBD1. The CDR3 runs 14 residues. The V gene's germline CDR1 is SGDLS and CDR2 YYNGEE. J was trimmed by 9 bases and V by 0 bases; bases with no gene match: 6. This CDR3 reads CASSVGDRGLAQYF. CDR3 sequence (DNA): TGTGCCAGCAGCGTAGGGGACAGGGGCCTCGCGCAGTACTTC.

This chain joins TRBV6-6 and TRBJ2-2; 8 nucleotides align to TRBD2. The junction had 5 bases not matched to a gene; V was cut back by 2 bases and J by 3 bases. This CDR3 spans 16 amino acids. The germline V gene encodes CDR1 MNHNY and CDR2 SVGAGI (reference sequence). DNA of the CDR3: TGTGCCAGCAGTTACGGAGCGGGGGCTTACACCGGGGAGCTGTTTTTT. It yields the protein CASSYGAGAYTGELFF.

A few counts support this clonotype. The chain uses TRBV25-1 and TRBJ2-2; a weak D match, TRBD1 (6 bases). This CDR3 region has 13 residues. The ends were cut back, 2 bases at V and 6 bases at J, with 7 bases in the middle. Germline V gene sequence: CDR1 MGHDK, CDR2 SYGVNS. CDR3 in amino acids: CASSEHRAGELFF. As DNA, the CDR3 is TGTGCCAGCAGTGAACACAGGGCCGGGGAGCTGTTTTTT.

Only a few counts were recorded for this clonotype. This sequence joins TRBV7-9 and TRBJ1-2, with D possibly matching TRBD1 (5 bases). The germline V and J ends were trimmed by 5 bases and 6 bases, with 22 bases remaining between them. The CDR3 runs 16 residues. CDR1 is SEHNR and CDR2 is FQNEAQ in the germline V gene (reference sequence). The CDR3 loop reads CASSRPGPNWGDGYTF. CDR3 nucleotides: TGTGCCAGCAGCAGACCGGGACCCAATTGGGGAGATGGCTACACCTTC.